Listed below are T cell receptor beta chains from one sample, sequenced in a study of CD8 T cells in Susac syndrome. MiXCR, applied by TCRdb to the immunoSEQ multiplex PCR reads, yields one record per CDR3 protein. Of some 180,000 distinct CDR3 sequences in the sample, roughly 94% were seen once. The sequenced material came from CD4+ T cells from PBMCs. The receptors originated from a human donor with Susac syndrome. The CDR3 runs from the conserved cysteine through the conserved F or W. D genes are given only for firm matches. Some rows mark clone size as missing; the rest say once, few, many or name a class of expanded clone.

NA TRBJ2-5 TRBV7-9 TRBD2 TGTGCCAGCAACCCGGGAGGAGGGGAAGAGACCCAGTACTTC CASNPGGGEETQYF
once TRBJ1-2 TRBV9 NA TGTGCCAGCGGGACGACCCTCCGAGGAGGCTACACCTTC CASGTTLRGGYTF
NA TRBJ2-5 TRBV19 NA TGTGCCAGTAGTATTTTCTCAGGGATTCTCGGCCAAGAGACCCAGTACTTC CASSIFSGILGQETQYF
NA TRBJ2-5 TRBV18 NA TGTGCCAGCTCACCATCGTACCAAGAGACCCAGTACTTC CASSPSYQETQYF
NA TRBJ2-7 TRBV2 TRBD1 TGTGCCAGCAGTGAATTAAACAGGGGAAGCGAGCAGTACTTC CASSELNRGSEQYF
once TRBJ2-1 TRBV12-5 NA TGTGCTAGTGGTTTGGACGTCAATGAGCAGTTCTTC CASGLDVNEQFF
NA TRBJ2-1 TRBV4-2 TRBD2 TGTGCCAGCAGCCCGGGACTAGGTCAGTTCTTC CASSPGLGQFF
once TRBJ2-7 TRBV9 TRBD2 TGTGCCAGCAGCGTAGGCGGCGGGAGGGCCTACGAGCAGTACTTC CASSVGGGRAYEQYF
NA TRBJ2-7 TRBV15 NA TGTGCCACCAGCAGAGATTTCGCCGATTACGAGCAGTACTTC CATSRDFADYEQYF
NA TRBJ1-1 TRBV19 TRBD1 TGTGCCAGTAGTGCCCCGACAGGGTACATGAACACTGAAGCTTTCTTT CASSAPTGYMNTEAFF
NA TRBJ2-7 TRBV3-1 NA TGTGCCAGCAGCCAAGATGCCGAGCAGTACTTC CASSQDAEQYF
NA TRBJ1-4 TRBV7-9 NA TGTGCCAGCTCCGCCTTTTCCGGCTCCTCGAAACTGTTTTTT CASSAFSGSSKLFF
NA TRBJ1-2 TRBV9 NA TGTGCCAGCAGCTCCCGACCGTCATTTAACTATGGCTACACCTTC CASSSRPSFNYGYTF
NA TRBJ2-7 TRBV19 TRBD2 TGTGCCAGTAGTATGGGGAGGGTCTACGAGCAGTACTTC CASSMGRVYEQYF
NA TRBJ1-5 TRBV6-5 NA TGTGCCAGCAGGAAGGGGGACCAGCCCCAGCATTTT CASRKGDQPQHF
NA TRBJ2-5 TRBV21-1 NA TGTGCCAGCAGCAATAGCGACAGGGGCTCGGACCAGTACTTC CASSNSDRGSDQYF
NA TRBJ1-1 TRBV6-5 NA TGTGCCAGCAGGATTGCTAAGGGCAACACTGAAGCTTTCTTT CASRIAKGNTEAFF
NA TRBJ2-1 TRBV6-6 NA TGTGCCAGCAGTTACCCGCTAGCCGACTACAATGAGCAGTTCTTC CASSYPLADYNEQFF
NA TRBJ2-2 TRBV4-3 TRBD2 TGCGCCAGCAGCCAAGAACTAGGGGACGGGACTACAAAAGTCGGGGAGCTGTTTTTT CASSQELGDGTTKVGELFF
NA TRBJ2-6 TRBV4-2 TRBD1 TGTGCCAGCAGCCCCCCCACAGGGGGATCTGGGGCCAACGTCCTGACTTTC CASSPPTGGSGANVLTF
NA TRBJ2-1 TRBV29-1 NA TGCAGCGTTGCTGTGGGGTCCTACAATGAGCAGTTCTTC CSVAVGSYNEQFF
NA TRBJ1-2 TRBV29-1 NA TGCAGCGTGGGCGAGTATGGCTACACCTTC CSVGEYGYTF
NA TRBJ2-7 TRBV6-2/TRBV6-3 NA TGTGCCAGCAGAACTGCCCGGGACAAACAAGAGCAGTACTTC CASRTARDKQEQYF
once TRBJ2-1 TRBV6-2/TRBV6-3 NA TGTGCCAGCAGTTATTCCCACCCAACTAGTGGTATCTACAATAAGCAGTTCTTC CASSYSHPTSGIYNKQFF
NA TRBJ2-1 TRBV29-1 TRBD2 TGCAGCGTAGGGACTAGCGGGATACCTTACAATGAGCAGTTCTTC CSVGTSGIPYNEQFF
NA TRBJ1-2 TRBV30 TRBD1 TGTGCCTGGCTCCACAAGGACAGGGGGCTCCCCCGACTCTATGGCTACACCTTC CAWLHKDRGLPRLYGYTF
NA TRBJ1-1 TRBV2 NA TGTGCCAGCAGTGGGTGGGTAGGGGGACGTGATAGCACTGAAGCTTTCTTT CASSGWVGGRDSTEAFF
NA TRBJ1-5 TRBV24-1 NA TGTGCCACCAGTGACCCGGGGGGGGAGAGCGGGCATTTT CATSDPGGESGHF
NA TRBJ2-7 TRBV27 TRBD1 TGTGCCAGCAGGGTCCAGGGGGCTTCCTACGAGCAGTACTTC CASRVQGASYEQYF
NA TRBJ2-7 TRBV6-6 TRBD1 TGTGCCAGCCGGGACAGGGTGCACGAGCAGTACTTC CASRDRVHEQYF
NA TRBJ2-7 TRBV7-2 TRBD2 TGTGCCAGCAGCTTCCCCGGGAGGGGTGACGAGCAGTACTTC CASSFPGRGDEQYF
NA TRBJ1-2 TRBV7-8 TRBD1 TGTGCCAGCAGCCTAGGGAGGGGGCGGTCGGACTATGGCTACACCTTC CASSLGRGRSDYGYTF
NA TRBJ1-6 TRBV30 NA TGTGCCTGGAGCCGAGGGGTCAATTCACCCCTCCACTTT CAWSRGVNSPLHF
NA TRBJ2-5 TRBV7-9 NA TGTGCCAGCAGCTACCGACTAGTGTTGGGTCAAGAGACCCAGTACTTC CASSYRLVLGQETQYF
NA TRBJ2-1 TRBV12-5 TRBD2 TGTGCTAGTGGGCCGGGACTAGCGGGAGGAGGGCTTACCTACAATGAGCAGTTCTTC CASGPGLAGGGLTYNEQFF